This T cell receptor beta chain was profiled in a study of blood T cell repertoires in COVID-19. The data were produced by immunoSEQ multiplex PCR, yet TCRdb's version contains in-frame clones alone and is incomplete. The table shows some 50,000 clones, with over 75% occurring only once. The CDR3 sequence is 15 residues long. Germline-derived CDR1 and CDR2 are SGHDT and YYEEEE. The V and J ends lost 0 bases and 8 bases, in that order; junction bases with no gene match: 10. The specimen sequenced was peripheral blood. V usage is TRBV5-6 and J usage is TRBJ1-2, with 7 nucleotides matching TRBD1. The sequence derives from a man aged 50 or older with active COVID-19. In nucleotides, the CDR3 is TGTGCCAGCAGCTTGGTTGGGACAGTCAATAGGGGCTACACCTTC. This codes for CASSLVGTVNRGYTF.